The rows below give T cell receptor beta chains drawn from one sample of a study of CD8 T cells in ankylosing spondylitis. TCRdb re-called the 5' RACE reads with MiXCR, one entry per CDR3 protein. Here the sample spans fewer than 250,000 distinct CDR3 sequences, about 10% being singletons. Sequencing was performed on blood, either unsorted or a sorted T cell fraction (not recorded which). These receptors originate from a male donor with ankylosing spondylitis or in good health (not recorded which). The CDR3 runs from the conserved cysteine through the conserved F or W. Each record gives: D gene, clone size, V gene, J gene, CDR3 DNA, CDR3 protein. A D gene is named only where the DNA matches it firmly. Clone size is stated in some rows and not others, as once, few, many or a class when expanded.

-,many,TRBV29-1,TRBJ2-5,TGCAGCGGTGGAGGAGAGACCCAGTACTTC,CSGGGETQYF
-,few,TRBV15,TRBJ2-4,TGTGCCACCAGCAGAGATCTCAGGGAGGACATTCAGTACTTC,CATSRDLREDIQYF
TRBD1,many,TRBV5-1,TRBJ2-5,TGCGCCAGCAGCGCGGGCGGGACAGGGGAAGAGACCCAGTACTTC,CASSAGGTGEETQYF
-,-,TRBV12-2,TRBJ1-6,TGTGCAAGTCGCCCCCGAAGACCGACAGGGGGGCTTGGCTCACCCCTCCACTTT,CASRPRRPTGGLGSPLHF
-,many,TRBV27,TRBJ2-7,TGTGCCAGCAGTTTGTGGGAGCAGTACTTC,CASSLWEQYF
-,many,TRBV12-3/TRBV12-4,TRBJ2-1,TGTGCCAGCAGCCTGGACTGGAGCTCCTACAATGAGCAGTTCTTC,CASSLDWSSYNEQFF
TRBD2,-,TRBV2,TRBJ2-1,TGTGCCAGCATGAAGCGGGGGGTGATCAACAATGAGCAGTTCTTC,CASMKRGVINNEQFF
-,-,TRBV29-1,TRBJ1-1,TGCAGCGTTGGAGGACAAGAGGGCACTGAAGCTTTCTTT,CSVGGQEGTEAFF
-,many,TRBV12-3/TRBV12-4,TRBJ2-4,TGTGCCAGCAGCCCCGGGCCGACCAGATCGATCCTAGCCAAAAACATTCAGTACTTC,CASSPGPTRSILAKNIQYF
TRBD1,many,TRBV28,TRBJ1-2,TGTGCCACCCACAACCCGACAGGGGGCGGCTACACCTTC,CATHNPTGGGYTF
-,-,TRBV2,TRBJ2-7,TGTGCCAGCCGACCACGGACAAGCCCCTACGAGCAGTACTTC,CASRPRTSPYEQYF
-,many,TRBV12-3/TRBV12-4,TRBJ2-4,TGTGCCAGCAGTTTTTCCCCCCGAAACATTCAGTACTTC,CASSFSPRNIQYF
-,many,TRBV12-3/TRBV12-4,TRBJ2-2,TGCGCCAGCAGCTGGGGAACCGGGGAGCTGTTTTTT,CASSWGTGELFF
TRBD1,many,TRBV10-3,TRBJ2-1,TGTGCCATCTCCGGACAGGCTGACTCCTACAATGAGCAGTTCTTC,CAISGQADSYNEQFF
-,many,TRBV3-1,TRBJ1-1,TGTGCCAGCAGCCGCATGGACGGGACTGAAGCTTTCTTT,CASSRMDGTEAFF
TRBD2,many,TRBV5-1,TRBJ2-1,TGCGCCAGCAGCCCACTCCAAAGCGGGGGGGCTCATGAGCAGTTCTTC,CASSPLQSGGAHEQFF
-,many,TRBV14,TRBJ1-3,TGTGCCAGCAGCCAAGATATTCCGACAGCTACCTCTGGAAACACCATATATTTT,CASSQDIPTATSGNTIYF
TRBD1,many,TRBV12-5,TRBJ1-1,TGTGCTAGTGGTTTGCCCCCGGGACAGCATCCTGAAGCTTTCTTT,CASGLPPGQHPEAFF
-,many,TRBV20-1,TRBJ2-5,TGCAGTGCTAGAGGGAGGGAGGCTCGCCAAGAGACCCAGTACTTC,CSARGREARQETQYF
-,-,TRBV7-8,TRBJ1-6,TGTGCCAGCAGCTTAAACAGTTTCGACTATAATTCACCCCTCCACTTT,CASSLNSFDYNSPLHF
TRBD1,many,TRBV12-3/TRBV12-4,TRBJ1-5,TGTGCCAGCAGTTTAGGGCAGGGGGTTAGCAATCAGCCCCAGCATTTT,CASSLGQGVSNQPQHF
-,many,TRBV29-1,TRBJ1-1,TGCAGCGTAATCCTCCGGGGCCAGAACACTGAAGCTTTCTTT,CSVILRGQNTEAFF
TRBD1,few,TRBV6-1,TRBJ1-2,TGTGCCAGCTACGCCGGGACAGCGAACTATGGCTACACCTTC,CASYAGTANYGYTF
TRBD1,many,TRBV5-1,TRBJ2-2,TGCGCCAGCAGCGTCGCGGGACAGGGAAACACCGGGGAGCTGTTTTTT,CASSVAGQGNTGELFF
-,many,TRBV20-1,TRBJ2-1,TGCAGTGCTAGAGATTCGGCAGGATACAATGAGCAGTTCTTC,CSARDSAGYNEQFF
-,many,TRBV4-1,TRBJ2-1,TGCGCCAGCAGCCAAGATACTAGTCCCCCCTACAATGAGCAGTTCTTC,CASSQDTSPPYNEQFF
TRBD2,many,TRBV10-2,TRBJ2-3,TGCGCCAGCAGGACTAGCGGGAGCACAGATACGCAGTATTTT,CASRTSGSTDTQYF
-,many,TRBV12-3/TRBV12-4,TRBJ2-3,TGTGCCAGCGGCCTAGGGGATACGCAGTATTTT,CASGLGDTQYF
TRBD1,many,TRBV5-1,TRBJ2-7,TGCGCCAGCAGGGGTGGAGCAGGGGGCTACGAGCAGTACTTC,CASRGGAGGYEQYF
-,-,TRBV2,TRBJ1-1,TGTGCCAGCAGCGGACGGGGGACACCCGACACTGAAGCTTTCTTT,CASSGRGTPDTEAFF
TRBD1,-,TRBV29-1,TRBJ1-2,TGCGCCCCCGGAAGGCAGGGGGCGAACTATGGCTACACCTTC,CAPGRQGANYGYTF
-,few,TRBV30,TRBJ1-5,TGTGCCTGGAGTGTGGCAGGGATTCAGCCCCAGCATTTT,CAWSVAGIQPQHF
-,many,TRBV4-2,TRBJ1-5,TGTGCCAGCAGCCAAGATATCAAAGGGGCCTATAACCCCCAGCATTTT,CASSQDIKGAYNPQHF
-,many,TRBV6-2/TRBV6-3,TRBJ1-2,TGTGCCAGCAGGTCATATGGCTACACCTTC,CASRSYGYTF
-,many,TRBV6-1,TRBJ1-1,TGTGCCAGCAGTGAAGGGCTGAGACAACCCTACACTGAAGCTTTCTTT,CASSEGLRQPYTEAFF
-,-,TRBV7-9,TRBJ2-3,TGTGCCAGCAGCTTTCGGCCAGCTACGCAGTATTTT,CASSFRPATQYF
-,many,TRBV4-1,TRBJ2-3,TGCGCCAGCAGCCAAGGGGTAGTGCAGGGGTTAGATACGCAGTATTTT,CASSQGVVQGLDTQYF
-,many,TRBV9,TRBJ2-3,TGTGCCAGCAGCGTACGGAACGGACTCACAGATACGCAGTATTTT,CASSVRNGLTDTQYF
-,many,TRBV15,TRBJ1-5,TGTGCCACCAGCAGAGATATGGGTAGCAATCAGCCCCAGCATTTT,CATSRDMGSNQPQHF
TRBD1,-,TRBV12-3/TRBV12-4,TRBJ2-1,TGTGCCAGCAAACCACCCGGGACAGCGAACAATGAGCAGTTCTTC,CASKPPGTANNEQFF
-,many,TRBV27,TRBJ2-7,TGTGCCAGCGCCTCGCGGAGTACCCCCTACGAGCAGTACTTC,CASASRSTPYEQYF
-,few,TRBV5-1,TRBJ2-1,TGCGCCAGCAGCTTGAGGGACTCAAGCAATGAGCAGTTCTTC,CASSLRDSSNEQFF
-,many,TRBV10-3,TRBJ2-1,TGTGCCATCAGTGAGTCGCCAAACTCTCACAATGAGCAGTTCTTC,CAISESPNSHNEQFF
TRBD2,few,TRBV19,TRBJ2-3,TGTGCCAGTAGTATCTTTGGGCTAGCGGGGGGGCCCCCAGATACGCAGTATTTT,CASSIFGLAGGPPDTQYF
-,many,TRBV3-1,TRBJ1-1,TGTGCCAGCAGCGAGGGGTGGAGTTTGTACACTGAAGCTTTCTTT,CASSEGWSLYTEAFF
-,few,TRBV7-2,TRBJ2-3,TGTGCCAGCAATCGAGGGCGGAAAGATACGCAGTATTTT,CASNRGRKDTQYF
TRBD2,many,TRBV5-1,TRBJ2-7,TGCGCCAGCAGCTTTGAACCTAGCGGGGCCCAGTACTTC,CASSFEPSGAQYF
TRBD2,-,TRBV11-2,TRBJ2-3,TGTGCCAGCAGTTCACTAGCGGGAGTTGGAGATACGCAGTATTTT,CASSSLAGVGDTQYF
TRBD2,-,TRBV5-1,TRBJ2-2,TGCGCCAGCAGCGTCCTAGCGGGGGGAGACACCGGGGAGCTGTTTTTT,CASSVLAGGDTGELFF
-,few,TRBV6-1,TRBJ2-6,TGTGCCAGCAGTGAATTGGTAGGCAGGGGTGCCTCTGGGGCCAACGTCCTGACTTTC,CASSELVGRGASGANVLTF